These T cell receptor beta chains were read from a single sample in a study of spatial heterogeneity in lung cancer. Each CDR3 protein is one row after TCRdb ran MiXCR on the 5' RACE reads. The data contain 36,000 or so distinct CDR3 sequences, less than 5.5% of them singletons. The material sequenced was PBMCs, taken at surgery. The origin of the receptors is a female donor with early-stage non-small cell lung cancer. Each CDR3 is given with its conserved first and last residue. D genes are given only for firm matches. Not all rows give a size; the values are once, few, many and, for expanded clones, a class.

CDR3: CASSLVETQYF
DNA: TGCGCCAGCAGCTTGGTTGAGACCCAGTACTTC
D: .
size: few
J: TRBJ2-5
V: TRBV5-1

CDR3: CSARGGLYNEQFF
DNA: TGCAGTGCTAGAGGCGGGCTCTACAATGAGCAGTTCTTC
D: .
size: many
J: TRBJ2-1
V: TRBV20-1

CDR3: CASSPTGASSYNEQFF
DNA: TGTGCCAGCTCACCGACAGGGGCGAGCTCCTACAATGAGCAGTTCTTC
D: TRBD1
size: .
J: TRBJ2-1
V: TRBV18

CDR3: CASSDGVSVIPTSPLHF
DNA: TGTGCCAGCAGTGATGGGGTATCTGTGATCCCCACCTCACCCCTCCACTTT
D: .
size: few
J: TRBJ1-6
V: TRBV2

CDR3: CSASDGAGVGIQYF
DNA: TGCAGTGCTAGTGACGGGGCGGGAGTCGGCATTCAGTACTTC
D: TRBD2
size: few
J: TRBJ2-4
V: TRBV20-1

CDR3: CASSVYREDTEAFF
DNA: TGTGCCAGCAGCGTCTACAGGGAGGACACTGAAGCTTTCTTT
D: .
size: many
J: TRBJ1-1
V: TRBV9

CDR3: CASSSGPIYEQYF
DNA: TGTGCCAGCAGCTCAGGACCCATCTACGAGCAGTACTTC
D: .
size: many
J: TRBJ2-7
V: TRBV11-2

CDR3: CASSGQGQNTEAFF
DNA: TGCGCCAGCAGTGGACAGGGGCAAAACACTGAAGCTTTCTTT
D: TRBD1
size: many
J: TRBJ1-1
V: TRBV5-1

CDR3: CASSSRREVTEAFF
DNA: TGTGCCAGCAGCAGCCGCAGGGAGGTCACTGAAGCTTTCTTT
D: .
size: many
J: TRBJ1-1
V: TRBV9

CDR3: CASSLAVASGNQETQYF
DNA: TGTGCCAGCAGTTTAGCGGTAGCTAGCGGAAATCAAGAGACCCAGTACTTC
D: TRBD2
size: many
J: TRBJ2-5
V: TRBV12-3/TRBV12-4

CDR3: CAGKRETGGPPDTQYF
DNA: TGTGCCGGCAAACGAGAGACGGGAGGGCCCCCAGATACGCAGTATTTT
D: TRBD2
size: many
J: TRBJ2-3
V: TRBV5-4

CDR3: CASSQPPASGANVLTF
DNA: TGCGCCAGCAGCCAACCCCCAGCCTCTGGGGCCAACGTCCTGACTTTC
D: .
size: .
J: TRBJ2-6
V: TRBV4-3

CDR3: CASSPIQRGASVVYTQYF
DNA: TGTGCCAGCAGCCCGATACAGCGGGGGGCCTCAGTAGTCTATACGCAGTATTTT
D: TRBD2
size: many
J: TRBJ2-3
V: TRBV11-2

CDR3: CASSPGQGAAEAFF
DNA: TGCGCCAGCTCCCCTGGTCAGGGGGCAGCTGAAGCTTTCTTT
D: TRBD1
size: .
J: TRBJ1-1
V: TRBV5-1

CDR3: CASSAGGTANTEAFF
DNA: TGTGCCAGCAGCGCGGGGGGGACGGCGAACACTGAAGCTTTCTTT
D: .
size: many
J: TRBJ1-1
V: TRBV9

CDR3: CASSSGTGGTGELFF
DNA: TGTGCCAGCAGTTCCGGGACAGGGGGCACCGGGGAGCTGTTTTTT
D: TRBD1
size: many
J: TRBJ2-2
V: TRBV27

CDR3: CASSRWSQETQYF
DNA: TGTGCCAGCAGTAGGTGGTCCCAAGAGACCCAGTACTTC
D: .
size: many
J: TRBJ2-5
V: TRBV6-2/TRBV6-3

CDR3: CASSLKAWAGPRTFQNIQYF
DNA: TGTGCCAGCAGCTTAAAGGCCTGGGCGGGCCCCAGAACCTTCCAAAACATTCAGTACTTC
D: .
size: many
J: TRBJ2-4
V: TRBV7-2

CDR3: CASSWTVNTEAFF
DNA: TGTGCCAGCAGTTGGACAGTTAACACTGAAGCTTTCTTT
D: .
size: many
J: TRBJ1-1
V: TRBV6-1

CDR3: CASSPGDRGGTQYF
DNA: TGCGCCAGCAGCCCTGGCGACAGGGGTGGGACCCAGTACTTC
D: TRBD1
size: few
J: TRBJ2-5
V: TRBV5-1

CDR3: CATGWGTGVSKNIQYF
DNA: TGTGCCACCGGGTGGGGGACAGGGGTGTCCAAAAACATTCAGTACTTC
D: TRBD1
size: many
J: TRBJ2-4
V: TRBV24-1

CDR3: CSARDLAGTSGGGDTQYF
DNA: TGCAGTGCTAGAGACCTCGCCGGGACTAGCGGGGGGGGAGATACGCAGTATTTT
D: TRBD2
size: .
J: TRBJ2-3
V: TRBV20-1

CDR3: CSAPTGQGNNSPLHF
DNA: TGCAGTGCTCCAACGGGACAGGGGAATAATTCACCCCTCCACTTT
D: TRBD1
size: many
J: TRBJ1-6
V: TRBV20-1

CDR3: CASSLSGSNYGYTF
DNA: TGTGCCAGCAGTTTATCCGGGTCTAACTATGGCTACACCTTC
D: .
size: many
J: TRBJ1-2
V: TRBV28

CDR3: CASSLGAGYGYTF
DNA: TGCGCCAGCAGCTTGGGAGCAGGCTATGGCTACACCTTC
D: .
size: .
J: TRBJ1-2
V: TRBV5-1

CDR3: CASSLYPSTGELFF
DNA: TGTGCCAGCAGCCTATACCCTTCAACCGGGGAGCTGTTTTTT
D: .
size: .
J: TRBJ2-2
V: TRBV7-3

CDR3: CASSFGNSGAPDTQYF
DNA: TGTGCCAGCAGCTTTGGGAACAGCGGGGCCCCGGATACGCAGTATTTT
D: TRBD2
size: many
J: TRBJ2-3
V: TRBV7-2

CDR3: CASSTAPPDTDTQYF
DNA: TGCGCCAGCAGTACAGCGCCACCTGACACAGATACGCAGTATTTT
D: .
size: many
J: TRBJ2-3
V: TRBV5-1

CDR3: CASSFLAGFGANVLTF
DNA: TGTGCCAGCAGTTTTCTAGCAGGGTTCGGGGCCAACGTCCTGACTTTC
D: .
size: many
J: TRBJ2-6
V: TRBV28

CDR3: CSAVGQALETQYF
DNA: TGCAGTGCAGTTGGACAGGCCTTAGAGACCCAGTACTTC
D: TRBD1
size: many
J: TRBJ2-5
V: TRBV20-1

CDR3: CASSTHFPGPEEWTDTQYF
DNA: TGTGCCAGCAGTACCCATTTTCCGGGACCCGAGGAGTGGACAGATACGCAGTATTTT
D: .
size: few
J: TRBJ2-3
V: TRBV27

CDR3: CASSYAGLTEAFF
DNA: TGTGCCAGCAGTTACGCAGGTCTCACTGAAGCTTTCTTT
D: .
size: many
J: TRBJ1-1
V: TRBV6-2/TRBV6-3

CDR3: CASSSGGLFQETQYF
DNA: TGCGCCAGTTCTAGCGGGGGACTCTTTCAAGAGACCCAGTACTTC
D: TRBD2
size: many
J: TRBJ2-5
V: TRBV5-1

CDR3: CSARGSREQPGWTQYF
DNA: TGCAGTGCTAGAGGGTCCCGGGAGCAACCGGGGTGGACCCAGTACTTC
D: .
size: .
J: TRBJ2-5
V: TRBV20-1

CDR3: CASSFRTGDCFTPDGNTIYF
DNA: TGTGCCAGCAGCTTTCGGACAGGGGACTGCTTTACTCCTGATGGAAACACCATATATTTT
D: .
size: .
J: TRBJ1-3
V: TRBV21-1